This T cell receptor beta chain was identified in a study of blood T cell repertoires in COVID-19. Sequenced by immunoSEQ multiplex PCR; TCRdb stores in-frame clones only, minus some. This table holds over 250,000 clones, around 86% found once. The clonotype originates from a human donor in a cohort sampled during active COVID-19. The specimen was peripheral blood.

The CDR3 region is CASSRGTDYGYTF. For the CDR3, the DNA is TGTGCCAGCAGCCGCGGGACAGACTATGGCTACACCTTC. The chain recombines TRBV5-4 with TRBJ1-2; 7 bases are shared with TRBD1. Losses at the gene ends were 4 bases for V and 3 bases for J; bases not matched to a gene: 3. CDR1 and CDR2 from the germline V gene are SGHNT and YYREEE (reference sequence). The CDR3 consists of 13 residues. Looking up the rest from reference TRBV5-4 and TRBJ1-2 gives the full variable domain: ETGVTQSPTHLIKTRGQQVTLRCSSQSGHNTVSWYQQALGQGPQFIFQYYREEENGRGNFPPRFSGLQFPNYSSELNVNALELDDSALYLCASSRGTDYGYTFGSGTRLTVV.